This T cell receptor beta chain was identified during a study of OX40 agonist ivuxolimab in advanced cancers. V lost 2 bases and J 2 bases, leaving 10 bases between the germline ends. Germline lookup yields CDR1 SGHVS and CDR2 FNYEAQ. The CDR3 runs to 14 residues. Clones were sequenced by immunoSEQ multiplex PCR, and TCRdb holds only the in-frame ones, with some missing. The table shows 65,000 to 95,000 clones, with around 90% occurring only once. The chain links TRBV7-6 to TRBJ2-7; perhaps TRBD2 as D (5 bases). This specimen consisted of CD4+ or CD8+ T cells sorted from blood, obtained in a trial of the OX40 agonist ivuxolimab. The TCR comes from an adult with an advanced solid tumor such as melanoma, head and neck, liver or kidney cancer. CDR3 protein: CASSLFRGPYEQYF. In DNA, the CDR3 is TGTGCCAGCAGCTTATTTCGGGGTCCCTACGAGCAGTACTTC.